This record covers a single T cell receptor beta chain. The antigen remains unidentified. This entry is derived from a study of B cell selection in AIRE deficiency. The study's findings and limits: Of approximately 4,000 shared Treg TCRbeta sequences, over 25% were healthy-only, just over 9% patient-only.

CDR1 is SGHRS and CDR2 is YFSETQ in the germline V gene. The CDR3 is 16 amino acids. V was shortened by 4 bases and J by 2 bases, with 16 bases between the two germline ends. Regulatory T cells were sorted as CD4+CD25hiCD127low/negative cells. In the authors' workflow: Some 5x10^4 patient and 9.56x10^4 healthy donor TCRbeta sequences came from Tregs. The table came from immunoSEQ multiplex PCR; TCRdb's copy has only in-frame clones and leaves some out. For V, J and clone size, that table is used; D and trimming come from the DNA. Altogether around 22,000 clones are present, approximately 91% being singletons, with the ten largest covering roughly 1.5%.

V gene TRBV5-1 combines with J gene TRBJ1-3, with D unresolved. The sequenced sample consisted of CD4+CD25+ Tregs sorted from PBMCs. The receptor was derived from a human donor in good health. The DNA for the CDR3 is TGCGCCAGCAGCCGGGAAGGACCGGCCGCTGGAAACACCATATATTTT. It codes for CASSREGPAAGNTIYF.